The clone carrying this T cell receptor (beta chain) turned up a few times. Its specificity is unknown. This sample stems from a study of T cell repertoires in cytomegalovirus infection. TCRdb re-derived calls from the reads in MiXCR, one entry per CDR3 protein. The profile shows tens of thousands of distinct CDR3 sequences, 20% to 25% of them singletons. Trimming removed 3 bases from V and 4 bases from J, with 10 bases in between. Germline CDR1 is SGHTA and CDR2 is FQGNSA. This CDR3 spans 14 amino acids. The starting material was CD8+ T cells from cultured PBMCs, obtained from culture after CMV antigen stimulation. The sequence came from a human donor in good health (CMV status not recorded). Some clones in this sample may be carry-over from other donors' samples. The V call is TRBV7-2, the J call TRBJ2-1, with D perhaps being TRBD1 or TRBD2 (5 bases each). CDR3 nucleotide sequence: TGTGCCAGCAGCTTGGGGACCCCATACAATGAGCAGTTCTTC. Translating it yields CASSLGTPYNEQFF.